The 21 T cell receptor beta chains in this list originate from one sample, sequenced in a study of cytomegalovirus exposure and HLA in healthy donors. PCR involved 60 Vbeta and 13 Jbeta primers. Libraries were prepared by immunoSEQ multiplex PCR; TCRdb keeps only in-frame clonotypes and omits some of them. This sample has 150,000 to 250,000 clones, with 85% found just once. The specimen sequenced was PBMCs. The receptor source for this set is a woman aged 45 to 65 in good health and CMV-seronegative.

As concerns this clone: The germline gene is not matched at one end of the junction; a read error may be the cause. CDR3 region: CSSSSRDRPTDTQYF. In DNA form, the CDR3 reads TGTTCCAGCAGCTCCCGGGACAGGCCCACAGATACGCAGTATTTT. The chain has TRBV7-9 and TRBJ2-3, with 8 bases identical to TRBD1. Germline V CDR1 and CDR2: SEHNR, FQNEAQ (reference sequence). The CDR3 is made up of 15 amino acids.

The chain combines TRBV10-1 with TRBJ1-1, with D tentatively TRBD1 (5 bases). CDR1 and CDR2 (germline): WNHNN, SYGVQD (reference sequence). The V end lost 7 bases, the J end lost 4 bases, and 13 bases lay between the germline ends. This CDR3 spans 13 amino acids. In DNA form, the CDR3 reads TGCGCCAGCACCCAAGGGGCAAGCACTGAAGCTTTCTTT. Protein product: CASTQGASTEAFF.

The CDR3, as DNA: TGTGCCAGTGGTCTTAGGAGCTCTGGAAACACCATATATTTT. This encodes CASGLRSSGNTIYF. This sequence joins TRBV19 and TRBJ1-3; D gene ambiguous. The CDR3 has 14 amino acids. Between the trimmed V and J ends, which lost 8 bases and 0 bases, there was a span of 11 bases. Germline-derived CDR1 and CDR2 are LNHDA and SQIVND (reference sequence).

The chain carries TRBV6-5 and TRBJ2-2, with 7 bases lining up with TRBD1. In germline, CDR1 is MNHEY, CDR2 SVGAGI. The CDR3 extends over 14 amino acids. Unmatched junction bases numbered 6, after V lost 7 bases and J lost 4 bases. The CDR3 spells CASNRDRSTGELFF. Written as DNA, the CDR3 is TGTGCCAGCAACCGGGACAGAAGCACCGGGGAGCTGTTTTTT.

The chain employs TRBV5-1 and TRBJ2-1; 15 bases match TRBD2. CDR1 SGHRS and CDR2 YFSETQ come from the germline V gene. The CDR3 covers 15 residues. Losses at the gene ends were 5 bases for V and 5 bases for J; bases not matched to a gene: 2. This CDR3 reads CASRGTSGRNNEQFF. DNA of the CDR3: TGCGCCAGCAGAGGGACTAGCGGGAGGAACAATGAGCAGTTCTTC.

The V call is TRBV2, the J call TRBJ2-7; unclear D gene. Germline assignment: CDR1 SNHLY and CDR2 FYNNEI. This CDR3 region has 12 residues. V gave up 6 bases and J gave up 7 bases, with 13 bases separating them. The CDR3 loop reads CASRHSPREQYF. The CDR3 region has the DNA TGTGCCAGCAGACACAGCCCCAGGGAGCAGTACTTC.

J is TRBJ2-7 and V is TRBV6-6; 11 nucleotides line up with TRBD2. The germline V gene encodes CDR1 MNHNY and CDR2 SVGAGI (reference sequence). V gave up 8 bases and J gave up 8 bases; unmatched junction bases: 8. This CDR3 contains 13 residues. In nucleotides, the CDR3 is TGTGCCAGCGAGGGGACTAGCGGAAAGAAGCAGTACTTC. Translated, it gives CASEGTSGKKQYF.

The chain couples TRBV27 to TRBJ2-2; possibly TRBD2 for D (6 bases). The CDR3 extends over 15 amino acids. V was cut by 2 bases and J by 2 bases, with 9 bases left in between. The germline V gene encodes CDR1 MNHEY and CDR2 SMNVEV (reference sequence). In DNA form, the CDR3 reads TGTGCCAGCAGTTTACTAGCGCCAAACACCGGGGAGCTGTTTTTT. It translates to CASSLLAPNTGELFF.

The chain combines TRBV18 with TRBJ2-5; D perhaps matches TRBD1 (5 bases). The length of the CDR3 is 14 residues. Trimming shortened V by 4 bases and J by 2 bases, and 11 bases separated the two germline ends. Germline V gene sequence: CDR1 KGHSH, CDR2 LQKENI. As DNA, the CDR3 is TGTGCCAGCTCACGGACCCCAGGGCAAGAGACCCAGTACTTC. Translating it yields CASSRTPGQETQYF. The full variable domain, its missing parts supplied by reference TRBV18 and TRBJ2-5, is NAGVMQNPRHLVRRRGQEARLRCSPMKGHSHVYWYRQLPEEGLKFMVYLQKENIIDESGMPKERFSAEFPKEGPSILRIQQVVRGDSAAYFCASSRTPGQETQYFGPGTRLLVL.

CDR3 sequence reads: CASSQDSRGRTDTQYF. The CDR3, as DNA: TGTGCCAGCAGCCAAGATTCCAGGGGGCGAACAGATACGCAGTATTTT. The V and J genes are TRBV4-2 and TRBJ2-3; 8 bases fit TRBD1. Germline CDR1 reads LGHNA; CDR2 reads YNFKEQ. This CDR3 spans 16 amino acids. Trimming took 0 bases from V and 3 from J; bases not matched to a gene: 5.

J is TRBJ2-5 and V is TRBV7-2; D call uncertain. Germline values: CDR1 SGHTA, CDR2 FQGNSA. The V and J ends lost 1 base and 1 base respectively, with 10 bases between them. The CDR3 extends over 15 amino acids. CDR3 in DNA: TGTGCCAGCAGCTTAGGGCTCCTAGGCCAAGAGACCCAGTACTTC. Its translation: CASSLGLLGQETQYF. The entire variable domain, with the rest obtained from reference TRBV7-2 and TRBJ2-5, is as follows: GAGVSQSPSNKVTEKGKDVELRCDPISGHTALYWYRQSLGQGLEFLIYFQGNSAPDKSGLPSDRFSAERTGGSVSTLTIQRTQQEDSAVYLCASSLGLLGQETQYFGPGTRLLVL.

V gene TRBV27 combines with J gene TRBJ1-1; a possible D gene is TRBD1 (6 bases). V was trimmed by 6 bases and J by 1 base, leaving 15 bases between them. CDR3 length: 15 residues. The V gene's germline CDR1 is MNHEY and CDR2 SMNVEV (reference sequence). DNA for the CDR3: TGTGCCAGCAGCCCTGGGACACCCCAGAACACTGAAGCTTTCTTT. Translating it yields CASSPGTPQNTEAFF.

The chain links TRBV13 to TRBJ1-1; D is perhaps TRBD1 (6 bases). Per germline, CDR1 PRHDT and CDR2 FYEKMQ (reference sequence). V lost 5 bases and J lost 7, with 14 bases in between. This CDR3 is 13 amino acids long. In DNA form, the CDR3 reads TGTGCCAGCAGCACACCTACAGGGCATGAAGCTTTCTTT. Translated: CASSTPTGHEAFF.

The rearrangement links TRBV28 to TRBJ2-7; 13 bases are shared with TRBD2. The CDR3 is 14 amino acids. V shed 5 bases, J shed 3 bases, and the junction held 1 base outside the gene matches. From germline, CDR1 is MDHEN and CDR2 SYDVKM. The DNA of the CDR3 is TGTGCCAGCAGTCGGACTAGCGGGAGCTACGAGCAGTACTTC. This gives the protein CASSRTSGSYEQYF.

This clone was seen a few times. A much larger clone lies a single base off, so this may be a read error. The rearrangement uses TRBV4-2 and TRBJ2-7; tentative D call: TRBD2 (6 bases). CDR1 LGHNA and CDR2 YNFKEQ come from the germline V gene. The CDR3 spans 13 residues. Trimming shortened V by 4 bases and J by 1 base, and 8 bases separated the two germline ends. CDR3 loop: CASSRLGSYEQYF. The CDR3 DNA follows: TGTGCCAGCAGCCGACTAGGATCCTACGAGCAGTACTTC.

The rearrangement joins TRBV5-6 to TRBJ2-3, with D tentatively TRBD2 (5 bases). Per germline, CDR1 SGHDT and CDR2 YYEEEE. The length of the CDR3 is 16 residues. With 1 base removed from V and 5 bases from J, the gap between germline ends came to 17 bases. Here the CDR3 DNA reads TGTGCCAGCAGCTTGAAGGGCGCTAGCCCTCAAGATACGCAGTATTTT. Translated: CASSLKGASPQDTQYF.

The V gene is TRBV14, the J gene TRBJ2-7; possibly TRBD2 for D (5 bases). V was cut by 1 base and J by 7 bases, with 14 bases left in between. The germline gives CDR1 SGHDN, CDR2 FVKESK. CDR3 length: 14 amino acids. For the CDR3, the DNA is TGTGCCAGCAGCCAAGCGGCAGCCCGGGGAGAGCAGTACTTC. Its protein product is CASSQAAARGEQYF.

Regarding this clone: The junction departs from the called germline gene at one end, perhaps through a read error. In DNA form, the CDR3 reads TGTTCCAGCAGTTTTCGACAGGGTAATGAAAAACTGTTTTTT. Amino acid sequence: CSSSFRQGNEKLFF. J is TRBJ1-4 and V is TRBV7-9; TRBD1 agrees at 7 bases. The CDR3 sequence is 14 residues long. The germline gives CDR1 SEHNR, CDR2 FQNEAQ (reference sequence).

The V and J genes are TRBV7-2 and TRBJ1-1, with TRBD1 matching over 8 bases. The CDR3 spans 14 residues. The junction had 8 bases not matched to a gene; V was cut back by 5 bases and J by 6 bases. Germline values: CDR1 SGHTA, CDR2 FQGNSA. CDR3 bases: TGTGCCAGCAGCCCCGGACAGGGAAGGGCTGAAGCTTTCTTT. Amino acid sequence: CASSPGQGRAEAFF.

The rearrangement uses TRBV6-1 and TRBJ1-2, with TRBD1 identical over 7 bases. The CDR3 has 15 amino acids. Germline-derived CDR1 and CDR2 are MNHNS and SASEGT. V was pared by 6 bases and J by 7 bases, with 14 bases of the junction left unmatched. In DNA form, the CDR3 reads TGTGCCAGCAGCCCTGGAAGGGGGCCGGCGGGTGGCTACACCTTC. This gives the protein CASSPGRGPAGGYTF.

This chain connects TRBV7-9 to TRBJ2-2, with 11 nucleotides matching TRBD2. Trimming at V came to 6 bases and at J to 3 bases, leaving 6 bases not matched to a gene. Germline values: CDR1 SEHNR, CDR2 FQNEAQ (reference sequence). CDR3 length equals 16 residues. CDR3 nucleotide sequence: TGTGCCAGCAGAACACCGGGACTAGCGGACACCGGGGAGCTGTTTTTT. This translates into CASRTPGLADTGELFF.